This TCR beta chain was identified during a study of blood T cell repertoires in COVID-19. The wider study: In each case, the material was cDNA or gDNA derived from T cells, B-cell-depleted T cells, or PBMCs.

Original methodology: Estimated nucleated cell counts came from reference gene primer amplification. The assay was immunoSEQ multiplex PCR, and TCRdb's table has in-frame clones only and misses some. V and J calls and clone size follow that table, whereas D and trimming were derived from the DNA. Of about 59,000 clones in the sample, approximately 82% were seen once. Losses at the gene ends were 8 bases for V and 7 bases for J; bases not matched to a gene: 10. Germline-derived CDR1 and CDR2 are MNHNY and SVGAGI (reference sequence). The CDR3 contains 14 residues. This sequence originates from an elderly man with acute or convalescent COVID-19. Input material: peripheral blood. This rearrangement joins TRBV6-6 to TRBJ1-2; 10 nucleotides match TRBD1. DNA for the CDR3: TGTGCCAGCTGGCCGGGACAGGGGTTTATTGGCTACACCTTC. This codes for CASWPGQGFIGYTF.